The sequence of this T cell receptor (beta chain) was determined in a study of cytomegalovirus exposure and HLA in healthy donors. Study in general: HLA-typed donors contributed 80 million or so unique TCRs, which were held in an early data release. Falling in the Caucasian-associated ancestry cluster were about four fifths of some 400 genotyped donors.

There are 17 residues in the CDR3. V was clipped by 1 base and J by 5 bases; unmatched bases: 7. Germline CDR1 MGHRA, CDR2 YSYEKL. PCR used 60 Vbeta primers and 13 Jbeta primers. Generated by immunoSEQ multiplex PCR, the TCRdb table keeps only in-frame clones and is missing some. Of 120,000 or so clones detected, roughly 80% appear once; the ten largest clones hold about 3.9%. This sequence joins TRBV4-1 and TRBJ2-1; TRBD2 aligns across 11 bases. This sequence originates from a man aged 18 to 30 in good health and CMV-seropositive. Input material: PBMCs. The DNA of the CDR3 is TGCGCCAGCAGCCAAGGTATAGCGGGGGGGCTAAACAATGAGCAGTTCTTC. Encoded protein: CASSQGIAGGLNNEQFF.